This T cell receptor (beta chain) was profiled in a study of T cell responses to AZD1222 COVID-19 vaccine. Measured with immunoSEQ multiplex PCR; TCRdb has only the in-frame clones, and not every one. Here the sample spans approximately 150,000 clones, about nine tenths being singletons. The CDR3 has 17 amino acids. The V end was cut by 2 bases, the J end by 6 bases, with 21 bases between. Germline V gene data show CDR1 as SGHAT and CDR2 as FQNNGV. The TCR was taken from an adult who received the AZD1222 COVID-19 vaccine. The source material was peripheral blood, sampled 28 days after the second AZD1222 dose. This chain joins TRBV11-2 and TRBJ2-3; the D call may be TRBD1 or TRBD2 (6 bases each). CDR3 bases: TGTGCCAGCAGCTTATTGGAGGGGGGACGGTCTGGGGATACGCAGTATTTT. Translation: CASSLLEGGRSGDTQYF. Full variable domain (outside the CDR3, taken from reference TRBV11-2 and TRBJ2-3): EAGVAQSPRYKIIEKRQSVAFWCNPISGHATLYWYQQILGQGPKLLIQFQNNGVVDDSQLPKDRFSAERLKGVDSTLKIQPAKLEDSAVYLCASSLLEGGRSGDTQYFGPGTRLTVL.